Sequencing of this TCR beta chain was carried out in a study of cytomegalovirus exposure and HLA in healthy donors. In the PCR, 60 Vbeta and 13 Jbeta primers were used. Profiling relied on immunoSEQ multiplex PCR, and the TCRdb table lists in-frame clones only, not all of them. The table lists 72,000 or so clones, 74% of them singletons. The CDR3 is 16 amino acids. This donor lacks a recorded CMV serostatus. This TCR was recovered from a human donor in good health. V gene TRBV21-1 combines with J gene TRBJ2-5; the table's TRBD1 call for D was not verified on the DNA. TRBV21-1 is a known pseudogene. Sample: PBMCs. The CDR3 region is CASSNFKGGHQETQYF. As DNA, the CDR3 is TGTGCCAGCAGCAATTTTAAAGGGGGACACCAAGAGACCCAGTACTTC.